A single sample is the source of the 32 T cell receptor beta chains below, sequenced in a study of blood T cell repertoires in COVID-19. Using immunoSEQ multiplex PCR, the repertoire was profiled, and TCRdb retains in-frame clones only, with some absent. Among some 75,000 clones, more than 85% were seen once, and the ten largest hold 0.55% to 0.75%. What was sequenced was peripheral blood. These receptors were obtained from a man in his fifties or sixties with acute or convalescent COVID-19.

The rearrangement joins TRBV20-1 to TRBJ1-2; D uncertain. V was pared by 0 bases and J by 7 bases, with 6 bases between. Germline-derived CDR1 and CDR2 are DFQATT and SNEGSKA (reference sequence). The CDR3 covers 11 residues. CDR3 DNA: TGCAGTGCTAGAGATCAGGTTGGCTACACCTTC. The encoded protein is CSARDQVGYTF.

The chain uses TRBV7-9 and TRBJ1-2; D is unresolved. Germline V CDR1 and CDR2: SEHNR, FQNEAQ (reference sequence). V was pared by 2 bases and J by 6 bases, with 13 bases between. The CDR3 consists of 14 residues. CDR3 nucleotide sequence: TGTGCCAGCAGCTTAAGGTCTTGGCAGGATGGCTACACCTTC. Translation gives CASSLRSWQDGYTF.

The CDR3 loop is CASSLDRASETQYF. The CDR3, as DNA: TGTGCCAGCAGCTTAGACAGGGCATCAGAGACCCAGTACTTC. The chain links TRBV7-3 to TRBJ2-5; 7 nucleotides match TRBD1. The ends lost 2 bases at V and 4 bases at J; junction bases unmatched: 4. Germline assignment: CDR1 SGHTA and CDR2 FQGTGA. The CDR3 runs 14 residues.

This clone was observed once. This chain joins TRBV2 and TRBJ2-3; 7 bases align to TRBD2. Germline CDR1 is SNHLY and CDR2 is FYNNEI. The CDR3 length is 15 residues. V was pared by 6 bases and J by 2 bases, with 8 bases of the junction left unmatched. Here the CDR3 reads CASRSAGFDTDTQYF. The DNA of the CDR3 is TGTGCCAGCAGATCAGCGGGATTTGACACAGATACGCAGTATTTT.

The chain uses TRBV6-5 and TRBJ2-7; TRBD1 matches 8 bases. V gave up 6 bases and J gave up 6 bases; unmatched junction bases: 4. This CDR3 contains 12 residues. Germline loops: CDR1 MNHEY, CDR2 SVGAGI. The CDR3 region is CASRPTGGEQYF. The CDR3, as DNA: TGTGCCAGCAGACCTACAGGGGGCGAGCAGTACTTC.

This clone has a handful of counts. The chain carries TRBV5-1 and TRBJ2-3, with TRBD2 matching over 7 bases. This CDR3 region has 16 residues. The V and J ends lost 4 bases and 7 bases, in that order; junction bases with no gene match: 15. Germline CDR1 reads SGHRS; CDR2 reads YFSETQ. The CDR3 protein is CASSPVGRELVNTQYF. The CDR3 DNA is TGCGCCAGCAGCCCGGTGGGGCGGGAGTTGGTCAATACGCAGTATTTT.

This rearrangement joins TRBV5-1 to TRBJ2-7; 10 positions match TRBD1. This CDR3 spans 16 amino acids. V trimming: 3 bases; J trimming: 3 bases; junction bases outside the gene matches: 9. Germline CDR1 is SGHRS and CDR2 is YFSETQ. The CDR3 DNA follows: TGCGCCAGCAGCTCCCGTCCGACAGGGGGCAGCTACGAGCAGTACTTC. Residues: CASSSRPTGGSYEQYF.

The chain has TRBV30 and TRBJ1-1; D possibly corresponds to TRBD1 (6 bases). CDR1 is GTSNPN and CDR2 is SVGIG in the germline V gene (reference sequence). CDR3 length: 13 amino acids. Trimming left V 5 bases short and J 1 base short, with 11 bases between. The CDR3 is CAWARGANTEAFF. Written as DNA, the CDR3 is TGTGCCTGGGCCAGGGGCGCGAACACTGAAGCTTTCTTT.

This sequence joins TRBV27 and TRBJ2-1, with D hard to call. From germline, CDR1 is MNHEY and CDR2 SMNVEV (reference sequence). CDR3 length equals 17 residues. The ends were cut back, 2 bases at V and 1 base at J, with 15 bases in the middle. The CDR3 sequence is CASSLQRSRYSYNEQFF. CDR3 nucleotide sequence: TGTGCCAGCAGTTTACAGCGCAGCCGCTATTCCTACAATGAGCAGTTCTTC.

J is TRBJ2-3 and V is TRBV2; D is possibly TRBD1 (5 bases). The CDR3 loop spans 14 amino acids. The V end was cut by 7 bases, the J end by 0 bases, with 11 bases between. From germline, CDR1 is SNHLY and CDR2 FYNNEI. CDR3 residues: CASIKGPSTDTQYF. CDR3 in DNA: TGTGCCAGCATTAAGGGGCCAAGCACAGATACGCAGTATTTT. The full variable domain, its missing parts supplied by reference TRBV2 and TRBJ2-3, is EPEVTQTPSHQVTQMGQEVILRCVPISNHLYFYWYRQILGQKVEFLVSFYNNEISEKSEIFDDQFSVERPDGSNFTLKIRSTKLEDSAMYFCASIKGPSTDTQYFGPGTRLTVL.

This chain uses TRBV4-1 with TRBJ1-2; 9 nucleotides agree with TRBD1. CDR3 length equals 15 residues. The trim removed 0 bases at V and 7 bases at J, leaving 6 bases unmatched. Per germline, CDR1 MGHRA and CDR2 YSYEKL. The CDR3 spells CASSQDRTGVFGYTF. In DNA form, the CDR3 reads TGCGCCAGCAGCCAAGATCGGACAGGGGTTTTTGGCTACACCTTC.

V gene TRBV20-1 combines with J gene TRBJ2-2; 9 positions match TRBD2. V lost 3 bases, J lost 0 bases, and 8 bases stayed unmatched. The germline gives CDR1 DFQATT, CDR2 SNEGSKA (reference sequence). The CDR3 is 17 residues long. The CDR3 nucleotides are TGCAGTGCTAGTAACCTAGCGGGGTCCGCGAACACCGGGGAGCTGTTTTTT. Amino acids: CSASNLAGSANTGELFF.

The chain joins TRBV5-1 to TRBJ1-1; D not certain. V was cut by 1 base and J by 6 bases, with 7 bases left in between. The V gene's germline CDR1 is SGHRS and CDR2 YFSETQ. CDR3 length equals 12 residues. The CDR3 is CASSLTGSEAFF. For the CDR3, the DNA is TGCGCCAGCAGCTTGACCGGGTCTGAAGCTTTCTTT. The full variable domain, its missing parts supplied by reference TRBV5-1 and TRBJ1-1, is KAGVTQTPRYLIKTRGQQVTLSCSPISGHRSVSWYQQTPGQGLQFLFEYFSETQRNKGNFPGRFSGRQFSNSRSEMNVSTLELGDSALYLCASSLTGSEAFFGQGTRLTVV.

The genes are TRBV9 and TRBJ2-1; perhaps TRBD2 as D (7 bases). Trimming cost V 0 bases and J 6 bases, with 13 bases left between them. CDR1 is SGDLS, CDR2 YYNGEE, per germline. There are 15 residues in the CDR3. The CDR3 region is CASSVGGGESNEQFF. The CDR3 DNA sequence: TGTGCCAGCAGCGTAGGCGGGGGCGAGTCCAATGAGCAGTTCTTC.

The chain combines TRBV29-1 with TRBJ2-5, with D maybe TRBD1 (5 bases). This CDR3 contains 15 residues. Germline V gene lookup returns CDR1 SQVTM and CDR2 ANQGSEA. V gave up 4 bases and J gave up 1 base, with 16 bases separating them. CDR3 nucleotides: TGCAGCGTTGCCCCCCGGCTTGGGGCCCAAGAGACCCAGTACTTC. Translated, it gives CSVAPRLGAQETQYF. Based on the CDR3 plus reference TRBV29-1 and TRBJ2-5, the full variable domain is SAVISQKPSRDICQRGTSLTIQCQVDSQVTMMFWYRQQPGQSLTLIATANQGSEATYESGFVIDKFPISRPNLTFSTLTVSNMSPEDSSIYLCSVAPRLGAQETQYFGPGTRLLVL.

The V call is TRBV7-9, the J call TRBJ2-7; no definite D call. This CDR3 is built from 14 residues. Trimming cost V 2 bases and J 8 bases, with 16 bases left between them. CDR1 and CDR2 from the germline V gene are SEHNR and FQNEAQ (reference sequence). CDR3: CASSLNFEDSKQYF. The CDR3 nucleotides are TGTGCCAGCAGCTTAAACTTCGAGGATAGCAAGCAGTACTTC.

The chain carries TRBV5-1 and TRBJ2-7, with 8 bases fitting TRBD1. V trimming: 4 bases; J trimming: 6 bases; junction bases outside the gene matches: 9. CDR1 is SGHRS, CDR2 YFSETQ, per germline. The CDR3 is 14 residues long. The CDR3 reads CASSRGQGTVEQYF. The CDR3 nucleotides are TGCGCCAGCAGCCGTGGACAGGGAACGGTCGAGCAGTACTTC.

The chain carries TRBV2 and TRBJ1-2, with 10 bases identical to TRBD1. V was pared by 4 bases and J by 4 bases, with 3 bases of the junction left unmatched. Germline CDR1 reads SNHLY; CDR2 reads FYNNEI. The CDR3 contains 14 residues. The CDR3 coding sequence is TGTGCCAGCAGTGGGGACAGGGGCCTCTATGGCTACACCTTC. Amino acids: CASSGDRGLYGYTF. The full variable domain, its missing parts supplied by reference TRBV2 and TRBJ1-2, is EPEVTQTPSHQVTQMGQEVILRCVPISNHLYFYWYRQILGQKVEFLVSFYNNEISEKSEIFDDQFSVERPDGSNFTLKIRSTKLEDSAMYFCASSGDRGLYGYTFGSGTRLTVV.

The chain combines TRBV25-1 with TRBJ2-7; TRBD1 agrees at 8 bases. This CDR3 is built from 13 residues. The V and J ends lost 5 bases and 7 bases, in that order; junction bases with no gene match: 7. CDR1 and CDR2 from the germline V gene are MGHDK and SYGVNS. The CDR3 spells CASSMTGVGEQYF. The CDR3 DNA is TGTGCCAGCAGTATGACAGGGGTGGGGGAGCAGTACTTC.

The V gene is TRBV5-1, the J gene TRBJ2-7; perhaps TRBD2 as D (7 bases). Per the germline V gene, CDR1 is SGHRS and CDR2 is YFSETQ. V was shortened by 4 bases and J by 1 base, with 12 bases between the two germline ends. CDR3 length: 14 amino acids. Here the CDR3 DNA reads TGCGCCAGCAGCCCGGGGGGACAATCCTACGAGCAGTACTTC. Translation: CASSPGGQSYEQYF.

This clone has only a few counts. The CDR3 reads CASSLTQEDQPQHF. The DNA for the CDR3 is TGTGCCAGCAGCTTAACTCAGGAGGATCAGCCCCAGCATTTT. The V call is TRBV7-9, the J call TRBJ1-5; D is unresolved. This CDR3 has 14 residues. V lost 2 bases, J lost 5 bases, and 10 bases lay in between. CDR1 is SEHNR and CDR2 is FQNEAQ in the germline V gene (reference sequence).

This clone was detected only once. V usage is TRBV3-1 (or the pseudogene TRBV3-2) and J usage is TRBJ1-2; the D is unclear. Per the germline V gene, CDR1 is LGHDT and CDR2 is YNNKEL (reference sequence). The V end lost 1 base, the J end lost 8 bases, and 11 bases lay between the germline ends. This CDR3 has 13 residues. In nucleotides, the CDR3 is TGTGCCAGCAGCCAAGGCCCTGCGGGGGGCTACACCTTC. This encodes CASSQGPAGGYTF.

The CDR3 loop is CASSEPSSGTNTQYF. In DNA, the CDR3 is TGCGCCAGCAGTGAGCCCTCGTCCGGGACTAATACGCAGTATTTT. The chain employs TRBV10-1 and TRBJ2-3, with 7 bases matching TRBD2. With V trimmed by 2 bases and J by 7 bases, 9 bases remained unmatched. CDR1 and CDR2 (germline): WNHNN, SYGVQD (reference sequence). This CDR3 region has 15 residues.

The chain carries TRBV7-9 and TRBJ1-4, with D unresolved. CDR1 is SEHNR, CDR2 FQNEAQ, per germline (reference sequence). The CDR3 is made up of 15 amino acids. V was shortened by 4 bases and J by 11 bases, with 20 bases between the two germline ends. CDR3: CASSYRSSEVGKLFF. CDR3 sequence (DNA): TGTGCCAGCAGCTACCGATCCAGTGAGGTTGGGAAACTGTTTTTT.

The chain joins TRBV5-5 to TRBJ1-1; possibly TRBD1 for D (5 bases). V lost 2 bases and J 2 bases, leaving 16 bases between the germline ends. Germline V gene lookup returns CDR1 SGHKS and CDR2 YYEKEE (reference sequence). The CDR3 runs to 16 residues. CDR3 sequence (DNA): TGTGCCAGCAGCTTTCAGGGCAATTGGGAAAACACTGAAGCTTTCTTT. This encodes CASSFQGNWENTEAFF.

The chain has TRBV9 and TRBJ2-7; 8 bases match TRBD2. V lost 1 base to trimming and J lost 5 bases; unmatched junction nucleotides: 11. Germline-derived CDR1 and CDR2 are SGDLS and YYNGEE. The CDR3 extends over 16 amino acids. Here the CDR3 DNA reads TGTGCCAGCAGCGTAACCTCCACGGGGGGGGTCCACGAGCAGTACTTC. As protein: CASSVTSTGGVHEQYF.

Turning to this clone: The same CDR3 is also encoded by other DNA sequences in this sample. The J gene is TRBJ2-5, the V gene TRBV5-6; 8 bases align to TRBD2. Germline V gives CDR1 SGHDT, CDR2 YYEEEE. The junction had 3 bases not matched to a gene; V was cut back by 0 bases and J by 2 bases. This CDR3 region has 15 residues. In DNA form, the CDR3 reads TGTGCCAGCAGCTTGGTGGCGGGGGGACAAGAGACCCAGTACTTC. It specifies CASSLVAGGQETQYF.

Written as DNA, the CDR3 is TGCGCCAGCAGCATCCTGTCAGGGTCGGTCACTGAAGCTTTCTTT. Translated: CASSILSGSVTEAFF. The V and J genes are TRBV5-1 and TRBJ1-1; the D gene is possibly TRBD1 (5 bases). Looked up from germline, CDR1 is SGHRS and CDR2 is YFSETQ. V lost 4 bases and J lost 4, with 17 bases in between. The CDR3 has 15 residues.

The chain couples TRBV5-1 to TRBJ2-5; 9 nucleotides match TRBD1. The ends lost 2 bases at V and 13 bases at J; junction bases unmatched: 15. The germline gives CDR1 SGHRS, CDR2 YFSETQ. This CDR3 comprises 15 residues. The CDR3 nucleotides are TGCGCCAGCAGCTTCGGTCTGGACAGGGGCACCGTTCGGTACTTC. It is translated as CASSFGLDRGTVRYF. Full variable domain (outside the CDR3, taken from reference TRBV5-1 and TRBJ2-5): KAGVTQTPRYLIKTRGQQVTLSCSPISGHRSVSWYQQTPGQGLQFLFEYFSETQRNKGNFPGRFSGRQFSNSRSEMNVSTLELGDSALYLCASSFGLDRGTVRYFGPGTRLLVL.

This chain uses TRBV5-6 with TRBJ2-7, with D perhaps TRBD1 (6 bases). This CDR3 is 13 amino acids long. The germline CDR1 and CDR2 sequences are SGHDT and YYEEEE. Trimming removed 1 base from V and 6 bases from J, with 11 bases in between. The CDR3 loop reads CASSLPQGREQYF. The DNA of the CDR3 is TGTGCCAGCAGCTTGCCACAGGGCCGCGAGCAGTACTTC.

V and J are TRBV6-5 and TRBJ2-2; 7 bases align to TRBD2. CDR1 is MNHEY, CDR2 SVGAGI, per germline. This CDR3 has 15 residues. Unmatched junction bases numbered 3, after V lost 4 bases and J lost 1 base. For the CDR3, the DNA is TGTGCCAGCAGTTGGGGGGGAAGGAACACCGGGGAGCTGTTTTTT. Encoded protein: CASSWGGRNTGELFF.

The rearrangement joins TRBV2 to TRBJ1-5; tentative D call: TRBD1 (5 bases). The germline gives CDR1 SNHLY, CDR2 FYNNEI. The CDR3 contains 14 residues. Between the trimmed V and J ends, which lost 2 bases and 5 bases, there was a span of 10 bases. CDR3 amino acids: CASSEWAGYQPQHF. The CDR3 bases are TGTGCCAGCAGTGAATGGGCAGGGTATCAGCCCCAGCATTTT.